Below, 21 T cell receptor beta chains from the same sample are listed, as sequenced in a study of graft-versus-host responses after intestinal transplantation. No antigen has been assigned to these receptors. This table comes from immunoSEQ multiplex PCR, and its TCRdb copy is limited to in-frame clones, with some not included. The profile shows tens of thousands of clones, about 90% of them singletons. Sequenced material: unstimulated CD4+ T cells sorted from spleen or lymph node cells, taken before transplant. The receptors come from a human donor who was the organ donor for an intestinal transplant.

The chain joins TRBV5-1 to TRBJ2-1; D call uncertain. The V and J ends lost 2 bases and 4 bases respectively, with 10 bases between them. The germline CDR1 and CDR2 sequences are SGHRS and YFSETQ. The CDR3 contains 14 residues. The CDR3 nucleotides are TGCGCCAGCAGCTTCGGTCAGAGATACAATGAGCAGTTCTTC. Translating gives CASSFGQRYNEQFF.

V usage is TRBV19 and J usage is TRBJ2-5; tentative D call: TRBD2 (6 bases). Per germline, CDR1 LNHDA and CDR2 SQIVND (reference sequence). Trimming pared 6 bases from V and 7 bases from J, leaving 18 bases between. There are 14 residues in the CDR3. CDR3 coding DNA: TGTGCCAGTAGCCCGCGGGGCGCCCAGGGGACCCAGTACTTC. Its translation is CASSPRGAQGTQYF.

The chain couples TRBV10-3 to TRBJ2-1; 13 positions match TRBD2. V lost 6 bases, J lost 9 bases, and 5 bases stayed unmatched. This CDR3 has 14 amino acids. Germline assignment: CDR1 ENHRY and CDR2 SYGVKD. CDR3 nucleotides: TGTGCCATCAGCGTTGGACTAGCGGGAGCTGAGCAGTTCTTC. It codes for CAISVGLAGAEQFF.

The count of this clone is one. V gene TRBV30 combines with J gene TRBJ2-3, with TRBD2 identical over 10 bases. This CDR3 is built from 17 residues. V shed 3 bases and J 2 bases; nucleotides not matched to a gene: 11. Germline V gene lookup returns CDR1 GTSNPN and CDR2 SVGIG (reference sequence). For the CDR3, the DNA is TGTGCCTGGAGCCCCTCCTTCACTAGCGGGAACACAGATACGCAGTATTTT. This translates into CAWSPSFTSGNTDTQYF.

The chain couples TRBV28 to TRBJ1-6; 7 bases are a match to TRBD1. V shed 3 bases and J 8 bases; nucleotides not matched to a gene: 7. There are 15 residues in the CDR3. Germline CDR1 MDHEN, CDR2 SYDVKM. CDR3 in amino acids: CASSFFDRADSPLHF. CDR3 nucleotide sequence: TGTGCCAGCAGTTTTTTTGACAGGGCGGATTCACCCCTCCACTTT.

The CDR3 region has the DNA TGTGCCAGCAGCTTAACTCGGGGCACAGATACGCAGTATTTT. It encodes CASSLTRGTDTQYF. This chain connects TRBV11-2 to TRBJ2-3; D gene ambiguous. This CDR3 region has 14 residues. Trimming cost V 2 bases and J 1 base, with 7 bases left between them. In germline, CDR1 is SGHAT, CDR2 FQNNGV.

As regards this clone: One end of the junction varies from germline; a read error may be responsible. The rearrangement joins TRBV11-3 to TRBJ1-4; D may be TRBD1 (5 bases). There are 13 residues in the CDR3. Per germline, CDR1 SGHNT and CDR2 YENEEA. The CDR3 nucleotides are TGTGCCAGCAGATACTCCACAGGCTTTGACCCGCTTTTT. Amino acids: CASRYSTGFDPLF.

The rearrangement links TRBV25-1 to TRBJ1-5; 9 bases are a match to TRBD1. CDR1 MGHDK and CDR2 SYGVNS come from the germline V gene. The CDR3 length is 14 residues. Trimming at V came to 10 bases and at J to 8 bases, leaving 12 bases not matched to a gene. CDR3 in DNA: TGTGCCATCGTCGGACAGGGGAAATTTGAGCCCCAGCATTTT. Translation gives CAIVGQGKFEPQHF.

The chain links TRBV28 to TRBJ2-3; D perhaps matches TRBD2 (6 bases). Trimming left V 6 bases short and J 0 bases short, with 7 bases between. The germline V gene has CDR1 MDHEN and CDR2 SYDVKM. This CDR3 contains 13 residues. The CDR3 loop is CASRSGSTDTQYF. The CDR3 DNA reads as TGTGCCAGCAGGAGCGGGAGCACAGATACGCAGTATTTT.

In this sample, this clone turned up once. At the DNA level, this CDR3 is encoded by other sequences in the same sample as well. The chain is built from TRBV7-9 and TRBJ1-1; 9 bases are a match to TRBD1. This CDR3 has 15 residues. The V gene's germline CDR1 is SEHNR and CDR2 FQNEAQ (reference sequence). The V and J ends lost 5 bases and 5 bases, in that order; junction bases with no gene match: 9. CDR3 in DNA: TGTGCCAGCAGCAGACCACAGGGGGCGGGAACTGAAGCTTTCTTT. Its translation is CASSRPQGAGTEAFF.

This chain connects TRBV4-3 to TRBJ1-6, with 9 bases that match TRBD1. The germline CDR1 and CDR2 sequences are LGHNA and YSLEER. Trimming cost V 1 base and J 9 bases; bases outside gene matches: 10. This CDR3 region has 17 residues. The DNA for the CDR3 is TGCGCCAGCAGCCAAGCCGAGACAGGGGGAGGACCTTCACCCCTCCACTTT. Translated: CASSQAETGGGPSPLHF.

V gene TRBV28 combines with J gene TRBJ2-1; 9 bases fit TRBD1. The junction had 8 bases not matched to a gene; V was cut back by 7 bases and J by 7 bases. The CDR3 length is 14 residues. The germline V gene encodes CDR1 MDHEN and CDR2 SYDVKM. CDR3 sequence: CASKRGQGGNEQFF. CDR3 DNA sequence: TGTGCCAGCAAAAGGGGACAGGGAGGAAATGAGCAGTTCTTC.

This sequence joins TRBV7-2 and TRBJ1-2; no reliable D call. The CDR3 runs 13 residues. Trimming shortened V by 1 base and J by 7 bases, and 10 bases separated the two germline ends. In germline, CDR1 is SGHTA, CDR2 FQGNSA. CDR3 sequence reads: CASSLGGVGGYTF. CDR3 bases: TGTGCCAGCAGCTTAGGGGGTGTTGGTGGCTACACCTTC.

The gene calls are TRBV9 and TRBJ2-1; D uncertain. Germline CDR1 and CDR2: SGDLS and YYNGEE. This CDR3 spans 14 amino acids. V lost 0 bases to trimming and J lost 9 bases, with 13 bases between them. The CDR3: CASSVESQLGEQFF. The CDR3 coding sequence is TGTGCCAGCAGCGTAGAATCTCAGTTGGGTGAGCAGTTCTTC.

The rearrangement links TRBV18 to TRBJ2-1; the D call may be TRBD1 or TRBD2 (5 bases each). V was trimmed by 2 bases and J by 4 bases, leaving 18 bases between them. This CDR3 comprises 17 residues. Germline loops: CDR1 KGHSH, CDR2 LQKENI. DNA for the CDR3: TGTGCCAGCTCACCAAGAGAGGGGTCGTCCGTTTACAATGAGCAGTTCTTC. This encodes CASSPREGSSVYNEQFF.

A remark on this clone: Relative to the germline gene, one junction end is altered; a read error may explain this. The chain carries TRBV2 and TRBJ1-2, with D perhaps TRBD1 (5 bases). This CDR3 comprises 14 residues. The germline V gene has CDR1 SNHLY and CDR2 FYNNEI. In DNA, the CDR3 is TGTGCCAGCAGTGATGGAGGGGAGGACTACGGCTACACCTTC. Translation gives CASSDGGEDYGYTF.

In this sample, this clone turned up a few times. The chain uses TRBV5-4 and TRBJ1-2; D is possibly TRBD1 (5 bases). CDR1 SGHNT and CDR2 YYREEE come from the germline V gene (reference sequence). V was cut by 0 bases and J by 8 bases, with 8 bases left in between. The CDR3 length is 12 residues. The CDR3 region has the DNA TGTGCCAGCAGCTTGGACAGGTCGGGCTACACCTTC. Translating it yields CASSLDRSGYTF.

The J gene is TRBJ1-2, the V gene TRBV18, with 9 bases fitting TRBD1. The CDR3 spans 15 residues. Germline CDR1 is KGHSH and CDR2 is LQKENI. V lost 3 bases, J lost 4 bases, and 6 bases stayed unmatched. As DNA, the CDR3 is TGTGCCAGCTCACCCCGGGACAGGGACCTCTATGGCTACACCTTC. Encoded protein: CASSPRDRDLYGYTF. Full variable domain (remainder filled in from reference TRBV18 and TRBJ1-2): NAGVMQNPRHLVRRRGQEARLRCSPMKGHSHVYWYRQLPEEGLKFMVYLQKENIIDESGMPKERFSAEFPKEGPSILRIQQVVRGDSAAYFCASSPRDRDLYGYTFGSGTRLTVV.

The V call is TRBV7-6, the J call TRBJ2-7, with TRBD2 matching over 10 bases. There are 17 residues in the CDR3. Germline lookup yields CDR1 SGHVS and CDR2 FNYEAQ. Trimming removed 1 base from V and 5 bases from J; junction bases left unmatched: 11. The CDR3 spells CASSLGLAGEGRNEQYF. Written as DNA, the CDR3 is TGTGCCAGCAGCTTAGGTCTAGCGGGAGAGGGGAGGAACGAGCAGTACTTC.

V gene TRBV28 combines with J gene TRBJ2-3, with 8 nucleotides matching TRBD1. Germline V CDR1 and CDR2: MDHEN, SYDVKM. Germline trimming cut 4 bases from V and 5 bases from J; bases unmatched to any gene: 8. The length of the CDR3 is 15 residues. As DNA, the CDR3 is TGTGCCAGCAGTTATGTCACAGGGGGTCAAGATACGCAGTATTTT. The encoded protein is CASSYVTGGQDTQYF.

The rearrangement joins TRBV9 to TRBJ2-1, with TRBD2 matching 14 bases. Germline V CDR1 and CDR2: SGDLS, YYNGEE. The ends lost 4 bases at V and 4 bases at J; junction bases unmatched: 10. The CDR3 length is 18 residues. The CDR3 here is CASSPRLAGGARYNEQFF. The CDR3 DNA follows: TGTGCCAGCAGCCCCCGACTAGCGGGAGGGGCCAGGTACAATGAGCAGTTCTTC. The full variable domain, its missing parts supplied by reference TRBV9 and TRBJ2-1, is DSGVTQTPKHLITATGQRVTLRCSPRSGDLSVYWYQQSLDQGLQFLIQYYNGEERAKGNILERFSAQQFPDLHSELNLSSLELGDSALYFCASSPRLAGGARYNEQFFGPGTRLTVL.